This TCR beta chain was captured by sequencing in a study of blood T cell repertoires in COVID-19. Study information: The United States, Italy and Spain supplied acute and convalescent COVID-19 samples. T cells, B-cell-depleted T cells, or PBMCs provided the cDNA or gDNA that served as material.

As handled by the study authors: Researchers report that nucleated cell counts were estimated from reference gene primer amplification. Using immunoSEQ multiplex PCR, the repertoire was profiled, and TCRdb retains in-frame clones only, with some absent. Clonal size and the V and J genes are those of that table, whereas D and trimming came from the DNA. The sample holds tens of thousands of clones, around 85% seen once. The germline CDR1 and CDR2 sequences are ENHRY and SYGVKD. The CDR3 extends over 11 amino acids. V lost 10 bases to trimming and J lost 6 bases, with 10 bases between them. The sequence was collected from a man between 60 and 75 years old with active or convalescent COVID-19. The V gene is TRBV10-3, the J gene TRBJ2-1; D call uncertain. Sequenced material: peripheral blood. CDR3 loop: CATSYGNEQFF. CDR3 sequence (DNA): TGTGCCACCTCGTACGGCAATGAGCAGTTCTTC.